Listed here are 23 T cell receptor beta chains from one sample, sequenced in a study of glioma-infiltrating T cells after dendritic cell vaccination. Clones were read by immunoSEQ multiplex PCR, and TCRdb kept only the in-frame ones, dropping some. The sample shows tens of thousands of clones, about 85% of them seen only once. Time point specified: after dendritic cell vaccination, including at tumor progression/relapse. This material consisted of blood, taken after dendritic cell vaccination. The source of these receptors is a human donor with glioblastoma.

V usage is TRBV29-1 and J usage is TRBJ2-7; a weak D match, TRBD1 (6 bases). Germline loops: CDR1 SQVTM, CDR2 ANQGSEA. The CDR3 totals 16 residues. V lost 1 base and J 0 bases, leaving 16 bases between the germline ends. CDR3 in amino acids: CSVEGTRDTNSYEQYF. The CDR3 DNA reads TGCAGCGTTGAAGGAACCCGGGACACTAACTCCTACGAGCAGTACTTC.

The rearrangement uses TRBV6-5 and TRBJ2-7; 7 positions match TRBD2. The CDR3 is 14 amino acids. With 6 bases clipped from V and 3 bases from J, the junction kept 8 bases outside the gene matches. CDR1 is MNHEY and CDR2 is SVGAGI in the germline V gene. The DNA for the CDR3 is TGTGCCAGCAGGCCCTCACTAGCGCACTACGAGCAGTACTTC. Its protein product is CASRPSLAHYEQYF.

The genes are TRBV19 and TRBJ2-4; 7 bases are a match to TRBD1. V was clipped by 5 bases and J by 3 bases; unmatched bases: 7. Germline CDR1 LNHDA, CDR2 SQIVND (reference sequence). The CDR3 has 15 amino acids. The CDR3 DNA reads TGTGCCAGTAGTTTTGACAGGGCGGTCAAAAACATTCAGTACTTC. Protein product: CASSFDRAVKNIQYF.

This clone appeared a single time. This chain connects TRBV29-1 to TRBJ2-1, with D perhaps matching TRBD1 (6 bases). This CDR3 has 14 residues. Trimming took off 7 bases at V and 10 bases at J, with 23 bases between the two ends. Per germline, CDR1 SQVTM and CDR2 ANQGSEA. DNA for the CDR3: TGCAGCGGGAAAGGGGGAATAGGGCCACTGGAGCAGTTCTTC. Amino acids: CSGKGGIGPLEQFF.

The chain joins TRBV7-2 to TRBJ2-4; TRBD2 aligns across 11 bases. The germline gives CDR1 SGHTA, CDR2 FQGNSA. This CDR3 region has 17 residues. V lost 7 bases and J lost 0; bases outside the gene matches: 8. This CDR3 is CASTGTSGNIAKNIQYF. DNA of the CDR3: TGTGCCAGCACCGGGACTAGCGGTAATATAGCCAAAAACATTCAGTACTTC.

The CDR3 coding sequence is TGTGCCAGCAGAGATGGACTAGCGGGCCAAGAGACCCAGTACTTC. Protein: CASRDGLAGQETQYF. The chain has TRBV2 and TRBJ2-5, with 11 nucleotides matching TRBD2. V was clipped by 6 bases and J by 1 base; unmatched bases: 4. CDR3 length: 15 amino acids. The V gene's germline CDR1 is SNHLY and CDR2 FYNNEI. Full variable domain (rest looked up from reference TRBV2 and TRBJ2-5): EPEVTQTPSHQVTQMGQEVILRCVPISNHLYFYWYRQILGQKVEFLVSFYNNEISEKSEIFDDQFSVERPDGSNFTLKIRSTKLEDSAMYFCASRDGLAGQETQYFGPGTRLLVL.

The rearrangement uses TRBV10-3 and TRBJ1-5; no clear D gene. Germline CDR1 reads ENHRY; CDR2 reads SYGVKD. The CDR3 sequence is 17 residues long. With 3 bases removed from V and 2 bases from J, the gap between germline ends came to 17 bases. For the CDR3, the DNA is TGTGCCATCAGTGACCTCCTCCTGGGAGAGGGCAATCAGCCCCAGCATTTT. It codes for CAISDLLLGEGNQPQHF.

The V gene is TRBV19, the J gene TRBJ1-1; D gene ambiguous. Germline assignment: CDR1 LNHDA and CDR2 SQIVND (reference sequence). V gave up 5 bases and J gave up 1 base, with 8 bases separating them. The CDR3 is made up of 13 amino acids. The CDR3 nucleotides are TGTGCCAGTAGTTACGGAGGGAACACTGAAGCTTTCTTT. Its protein is CASSYGGNTEAFF.

The chain has TRBV13 and TRBJ1-1; TRBD1 matches 7 bases. Germline CDR1 reads PRHDT; CDR2 reads FYEKMQ (reference sequence). The CDR3 extends over 16 amino acids. The ends lost 5 bases at V and 1 base at J; junction bases unmatched: 10. The CDR3, as DNA: TGTGCCAGCAGCCCACGAGGGACAGATAAGAACACTGAAGCTTTCTTT. Its translation is CASSPRGTDKNTEAFF. The complete variable domain, with remaining parts taken from reference TRBV13 and TRBJ1-1, reads AAGVIQSPRHLIKEKRETATLKCYPIPRHDTVYWYQQGPGQDPQFLISFYEKMQSDKGSIPDRFSAQQFSDYHSELNMSSLELGDSALYFCASSPRGTDKNTEAFFGQGTRLTVV.

V and J are TRBV7-2 and TRBJ1-5, with D perhaps TRBD1 (5 bases). In germline, CDR1 is SGHTA, CDR2 FQGNSA. This CDR3 is built from 14 residues. V dropped 5 bases and J dropped 4 bases, with 12 bases sitting between them. The CDR3: CASSTEAGNQPQHF. The CDR3 nucleotides are TGTGCCAGCAGCACAGAGGCAGGGAATCAGCCCCAGCATTTT.

The V call is TRBV2, the J call TRBJ2-5; maybe TRBD2 (6 bases). The V and J ends lost 8 bases and 4 bases respectively, with 17 bases between them. The CDR3 has 14 residues. Germline loops: CDR1 SNHLY, CDR2 FYNNEI. CDR3 protein: CASGTGRLVETQYF. CDR3 nucleotides: TGTGCCAGCGGGACTGGTCGCCTTGTAGAGACCCAGTACTTC.

CDR3 in DNA: TGCGCCAGCAGCCCCTCACTAGCGGGGAGCACAGATACGCAGTATTTT. Amino acids: CASSPSLAGSTDTQYF. The chain combines TRBV5-1 with TRBJ2-3; TRBD2 aligns across 10 bases. Trimming at V came to 4 bases and at J to 0 bases, leaving 5 bases not matched to a gene. This CDR3 is built from 16 residues. Per the germline V gene, CDR1 is SGHRS and CDR2 is YFSETQ.

The V gene is TRBV7-7, the J gene TRBJ2-2, with 10 bases that match TRBD2. CDR1 SSHAT and CDR2 FNYEAQ come from the germline V gene (reference sequence). Trimming cost V 1 base and J 6 bases; bases outside gene matches: 2. The CDR3 totals 15 residues. CDR3 sequence reads: CASSLVAGGPGELFF. The CDR3 DNA sequence: TGTGCCAGCAGCTTAGTAGCGGGAGGCCCCGGGGAGCTGTTTTTT.

This clone turned up a few times. This rearrangement joins TRBV20-1 to TRBJ2-1; possible D gene TRBD2, 6 bases. Germline CDR1 DFQATT, CDR2 SNEGSKA (reference sequence). The CDR3 totals 11 residues. Trimming pared 6 bases from V and 8 bases from J, leaving 11 bases between. CDR3 bases: TGCAGTGCAAGACTAGTTTATGAGCAGTTCTTC. This sequence encodes CSARLVYEQFF.

The chain couples TRBV29-1 to TRBJ1-1; D is ambiguous. CDR1 is SQVTM, CDR2 ANQGSEA, per germline. Between the trimmed V and J ends, which lost 7 bases and 1 base, there was a span of 13 bases. CDR3 length: 13 amino acids. CDR3 nucleotides: TGCAGCGCTTGCCGGGATCCGAACACTGAAGCTTTCTTT. This sequence encodes CSACRDPNTEAFF.

CDR3 protein: CASSLVRPDYGYTF. CDR3 nucleotide sequence: TGTGCCAGCAGTTTGGTCAGGCCTGACTATGGCTACACCTTC. The J gene is TRBJ1-2, the V gene TRBV28; no clear D gene. V gave up 3 bases and J gave up 3 bases, with 11 bases separating them. Germline V gives CDR1 MDHEN, CDR2 SYDVKM. This CDR3 comprises 14 residues.

The genes are TRBV6-6 and TRBJ2-1, with no clear D. Per germline, CDR1 MNHNY and CDR2 SVGAGI (reference sequence). This CDR3 has 14 residues. Trimming removed 0 bases from V and 4 bases from J, with 7 bases in between. The CDR3 spells CASSYSPEYNEQFF. For the CDR3, the DNA is TGTGCCAGCAGTTACTCCCCCGAGTACAATGAGCAGTTCTTC.

V is TRBV5-4 and J is TRBJ2-2, with 11 bases fitting TRBD1. Germline CDR1 and CDR2: SGHNT and YYREEE (reference sequence). CDR3 size: 16 residues. The J segment lost 7 bases and the V segment lost 6 bases, leaving 11 bases of the junction unmatched. CDR3 protein: CASTIVGTGGNGELFF. The CDR3 region has the DNA TGTGCCAGCACCATAGTCGGGACAGGGGGAAACGGGGAGCTGTTTTTT.

V gene TRBV4-1 combines with J gene TRBJ1-1; TRBD1 matches at 7 bases. The V gene's germline CDR1 is MGHRA and CDR2 YSYEKL. Trimming took 3 bases from V and 8 from J; bases not matched to a gene: 12. The CDR3 sequence is 15 residues long. For the CDR3, the DNA is TGCGCCAGCAGCCATATAACAGGGGTAAAGAAAGAAGCTTTCTTT. Residues: CASSHITGVKKEAFF.

The gene calls are TRBV10-2 and TRBJ1-1; possibly TRBD1 for D (6 bases). In germline, CDR1 is WSHSY, CDR2 SAAADI. V shed 4 bases and J shed 5 bases, with 11 bases lying between them. CDR3 size: 13 residues. The CDR3 DNA follows: TGCGCCAGCAGTGGGGGTAGGGGGACTGAAGCTTTCTTT. Encoded protein: CASSGGRGTEAFF.

The chain couples TRBV7-3 to TRBJ1-2, with TRBD1 matching over 7 bases. Germline loops: CDR1 SGHTA, CDR2 FQGTGA. The CDR3 runs to 15 residues. J was trimmed by 5 bases and V by 0 bases; bases with no gene match: 6. This CDR3 is CASSLTGGERYGYTF. In nucleotides, the CDR3 is TGTGCCAGCAGCTTAACAGGGGGCGAAAGATATGGCTACACCTTC.

The V and J genes are TRBV4-1 and TRBJ2-3, with 9 nucleotides matching TRBD2. The CDR3 is made up of 17 amino acids. The V gene end was trimmed by 4 bases and the J gene end by 1 base; junction bases not matched to a gene: 9. The germline CDR1 and CDR2 sequences are MGHRA and YSYEKL. The CDR3 nucleotides read TGCGCCAGCAGCCTCTCCGCGGGGGGGCGGGGCACAGATACGCAGTATTTT. Protein sequence: CASSLSAGGRGTDTQYF.

This chain connects TRBV6-6 to TRBJ2-7; 11 positions match TRBD1. Per the germline V gene, CDR1 is MNHNY and CDR2 is SVGAGI (reference sequence). This CDR3 has 15 residues. Trimming at V came to 1 base and at J to 2 bases, leaving 1 base not matched to a gene. In DNA form, the CDR3 reads TGTGCCAGCAGTTACTTGGGACAGGGGGCCTACGAGCAGTACTTC. Protein: CASSYLGQGAYEQYF.